This T cell receptor beta chain comes out of a study of T-cell memory formation after mild COVID-19. Study-level background: Largely donor-specific sequence clusters came from a couple of donors. The study, taken as a whole, reports: CD4+ contracting clones were found mainly in CM and EM, and CD8+ ones in EMRA.

Comment on this clonotype: Its antigen is as yet unknown. The germline gene is not matched at one end of the junction; a read error may be the cause.

In germline, CDR1 is SGHRS, CDR2 YFSETQ. The CDR3 covers 13 residues. TCRdb redid the calling of the 5' RACE reads with MiXCR, one entry per CDR3 protein. The sample yields about 55,000 distinct CDR3 sequences, 8% to 9.5% seen once. The sequencing sample was made of PBMCs or a T cell subset sorted from them (not recorded which). The source of this sequence is a man aged 18-30 years who had mild COVID-19 (a few samples of this study predate the infection). Cell type and time point are not known. This chain connects TRBV5-1 to TRBJ1-1, with D uncertain. The CDR3 loop is CDSSFQANTEAFF. The DNA for the CDR3 is TGCGACAGCAGCTTTCAGGCGAACACTGAAGCTTTCTTT.